The clone carrying this TCR beta chain was seen ten or more times. What it recognizes is unknown. MiXCR re-clonotyped the PCR reads for TCRdb. The data show 42,000 or so clones, approximately 19% seen once. This sample stems from a study of metastatic and nonmetastatic thyroid tumors. Findings and limits, study-wide: The study reportedly found significantly higher TCR beta diversity in malignant thyroid tumors than benign nodules, in blood and tumor.

The entire patient cohort was treatment-naive prior to thyroid surgery. CDR3 size: 13 residues. Germline V gene sequence: CDR1 MNHNS, CDR2 SASEGT. With V trimmed by 7 bases and J by 6 bases, 5 bases remained unmatched. This sequence was found in a female donor with papillary thyroid cancer or a benign thyroid nodule (not recorded which). Some clones in this sample may be carry-over from other donors' samples. Sequencing was performed on tumor tissue. The rearrangement links TRBV6-1 to TRBJ2-1, with 8 bases aligning to TRBD1. CDR3 nucleotide sequence: TGTGCCAGCAAAATGGACAGGGCCAATGAGCAGTTCTTC. The encoded protein is CASKMDRANEQFF.